This T cell receptor (beta chain) emerged from a study of blood T cell repertoires in COVID-19. Assay: immunoSEQ multiplex PCR; the TCRdb copy retains only in-frame clones and omits some. The data hold 100,000 to 150,000 clones, with roughly nine tenths observed a single time. V lost 4 bases, J lost 7 bases, and 13 bases stayed unmatched. Germline-derived CDR1 and CDR2 are SGDLS and YYNGEE. The CDR3 covers 17 residues. The receptor was derived from a man between 50 and 59 years old with active COVID-19. J is TRBJ2-1 and V is TRBV9, with TRBD2 identical over 11 bases. Material: peripheral blood. Here the CDR3 reads CASSYGVPSGRSNEQFF. The CDR3 DNA sequence: TGTGCCAGCAGCTACGGGGTGCCTAGCGGGAGGAGTAATGAGCAGTTCTTC.